These T cell receptor beta chains were read from a single sample in a study of T cell responses to AZD1222 COVID-19 vaccine. Clones were sequenced by immunoSEQ multiplex PCR, and TCRdb holds only the in-frame ones, with some missing. Of approximately 130,000 clones listed, 92% were seen once; the top ten hold 1.1%. The sample in question was peripheral blood, obtained on day 0 of AZD1222 vaccination. These receptors all come from an adult in good health. CDR3s include the opening cysteine and the closing phenylalanine or tryptophan. D genes are given only for firm matches. Expanded clones get a size class; other rows say once, few or many, or leave the size out.

D,J,V,size,CDR3,DNA
TRBD1,TRBJ1-2,TRBV28,-,CASSRVDRAHGYTF,TGTGCCAGCAGCCGTGTCGACAGGGCGCACGGCTACACCTTC
-,TRBJ2-7,TRBV4-2,once,CASSQDLFASRYEQYF,TGTGCCAGCAGCCAAGATCTGTTCGCTAGTCGGTACGAGCAGTACTTC
-,TRBJ1-1,TRBV6-6,-,CASSYSPIGDTEAFF,TGTGCCAGCAGTTACTCACCAATCGGTGACACTGAAGCTTTCTTT
-,TRBJ2-5,TRBV2,-,CASSDVSGLGGQETQYF,TGTGCCAGCAGTGACGTCTCAGGGTTAGGGGGCCAAGAGACCCAGTACTTC
-,TRBJ1-1,TRBV9,-,CASSAQGGTEAFF,TGTGCCAGCAGCGCACAGGGAGGGACTGAAGCTTTCTTT
TRBD2,TRBJ2-5,TRBV6-5,-,CASRRRLAGVPQYF,TGTGCCAGCAGACGAAGACTAGCGGGGGTTCCCCAGTACTTC
-,TRBJ1-6,TRBV7-9,-,CASSLGTSHNSPLHF,TGTGCCAGCAGCTTGGGGACTTCCCATAATTCACCCCTCCACTTT
TRBD2,TRBJ2-1,TRBV3-1/TRBV3-2,-,CASSHGTSGEQFF,TGTGCCAGCAGCCACGGGACTAGCGGTGAGCAGTTCTTC
-,TRBJ1-5,TRBV15,-,CATSRVLALSGAGNQPQHF,TGTGCCACCAGCAGAGTCCTGGCCCTATCAGGGGCCGGCAATCAGCCCCAGCATTTT
-,TRBJ1-3,TRBV11-2,-,CASSLEPGIGGNTIYF,TGTGCCAGCAGCTTAGAACCGGGGATAGGTGGAAACACCATATATTTT
-,TRBJ2-1,TRBV20-1,-,CSARPPNEQFF,TGCAGTGCCCGACCCCCCAATGAGCAGTTCTTC
-,TRBJ1-1,TRBV2,few,CALSGNTEAFF,TGTGCCCTCTCTGGGAACACTGAAGCTTTCTTT
-,TRBJ1-1,TRBV13,-,CASSLGLTNTEAFF,TGTGCCAGCAGCTTAGGCCTTACGAACACTGAAGCTTTCTTT
-,TRBJ2-2,TRBV9,few,CAGAPGETGELFF,TGTGCCGGGGCCCCGGGGGAGACCGGGGAGCTGTTTTTT
-,TRBJ2-1,TRBV9,-,CASSVGWGAEWNEQFF,TGTGCCAGCAGCGTAGGATGGGGGGCAGAATGGAATGAGCAGTTCTTC
-,TRBJ2-7,TRBV18,-,CASSLQGQNYEQYF,TGTGCCAGCTCACTACAGGGACAAAACTACGAGCAGTACTTC
TRBD2,TRBJ2-1,TRBV11-2,-,CASSLERDQEFF,TGTGCCAGCAGCTTGGAGCGGGACCAAGAGTTCTTC
TRBD2,TRBJ2-1,TRBV6-5,once,CASSQRESSYNEQFF,TGTGCCAGCAGTCAGCGGGAGAGCTCCTACAATGAGCAGTTCTTC
-,TRBJ2-7,TRBV6-1,-,CASSEALLTYEQYF,TGTGCCAGCAGTGAAGCGCTCTTAACTTACGAGCAGTACTTC
-,TRBJ1-1,TRBV27,-,CASREARINTEAFF,TGTGCCAGCCGGGAGGCACGGATAAACACTGAAGCTTTCTTT
-,TRBJ2-7,TRBV3-1/TRBV3-2,-,CASSPTLGAYEQYF,TGTGCCAGCAGCCCTACCCTGGGCGCCTACGAGCAGTACTTC
-,TRBJ1-1,TRBV12-3/TRBV12-4,-,CASSNRLNTEAFF,TGTGCCAGCAGTAACAGGTTGAACACTGAAGCTTTCTTT
-,TRBJ1-6,TRBV7-9,-,CASSSRYGRNSPLHF,TGTGCCAGCAGCTCACGCTACGGTAGAAATTCACCCCTCCACTTT
-,TRBJ1-6,TRBV28,-,CASTRPSSYNSPLHF,TGTGCCAGCACCCGGCCCAGCTCCTATAATTCACCCCTCCACTTT
TRBD2,TRBJ2-5,TRBV3-1/TRBV3-2,-,CASSRDPAGETQYF,TGTGCCAGCAGCCGCGACCCAGCGGGGGAGACCCAGTACTTC
-,TRBJ1-1,TRBV29-1,-,CSVEVRVSGTEAFF,TGCAGCGTTGAAGTAAGGGTTTCGGGCACTGAAGCTTTCTTT
-,TRBJ1-2,TRBV25-1,-,CASREAGREGYTF,TGTGCCAGCAGGGAAGCAGGGCGGGAAGGCTACACCTTC
TRBD2,TRBJ2-3,TRBV5-4,-,CASSFGGSTDTQYF,TGTGCCAGCAGCTTCGGCGGGAGTACAGATACGCAGTATTTT